This T cell receptor (beta chain) emerged from a study of PD-1 blockade in classical Hodgkin lymphoma. Whole-study findings and limits: Factors driving the repertoire differences, possibly disease activity or prior therapy, remain undefined. Newly diagnosed patients reportedly had lower baseline TCR diversity than healthy donors.

Turning to this clone: Its target is not known.

This sample's time point: newly diagnosed, previously untreated cHL patient sample. Newly diagnosed classical Hodgkin lymphoma PBMCs, still untreated, provided the comparison samples. This table comes from immunoSEQ multiplex PCR, and its TCRdb copy is limited to in-frame clones, with some not included. The table has approximately 31,000 clones, approximately 94% seen once. V gave up 0 bases and J gave up 6 bases, with 10 bases separating them. This CDR3 comprises 13 residues. Germline CDR1 SGDLS, CDR2 YYNGEE. The sample was peripheral blood mononuclear cells (PBMCs). This chain joins TRBV9 and TRBJ2-7, with D uncertain. This receptor was taken from a human donor with classical Hodgkin lymphoma. CDR3 sequence (DNA): TGTGCCAGCAGCGTAGATGGGGTCGGCGAGCAGTACTTC. The encoded protein is CASSVDGVGEQYF.